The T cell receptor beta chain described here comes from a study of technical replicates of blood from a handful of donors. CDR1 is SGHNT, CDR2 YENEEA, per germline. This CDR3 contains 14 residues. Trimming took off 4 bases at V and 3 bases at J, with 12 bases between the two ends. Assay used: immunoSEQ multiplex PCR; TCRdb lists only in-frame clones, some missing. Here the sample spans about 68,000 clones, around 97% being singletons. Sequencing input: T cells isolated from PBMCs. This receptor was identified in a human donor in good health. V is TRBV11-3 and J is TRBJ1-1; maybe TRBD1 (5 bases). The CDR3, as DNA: TGTGCCAGCAGCTCCGATTCAGGGTACACTGAAGCTTTCTTT. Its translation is CASSSDSGYTEAFF.